This TCR beta chain was sequenced during a study of T cell changes during pregnancy in multiple sclerosis. This CDR3 has 14 residues. CDR1 is SNHLY and CDR2 is FYNNEI in the germline V gene. Trimming cost V 7 bases and J 5 bases, with 17 bases left between them. Sequenced by immunoSEQ multiplex PCR; TCRdb stores in-frame clones only, minus some. This table holds 80,000 to 95,000 clones, around 93% found once. This material consisted of peripheral blood, taken in the third trimester of pregnancy. The V gene is TRBV2, the J gene TRBJ1-2; perhaps TRBD1 as D (6 bases). The TCR originated in a female donor in good health, enrolled as a control in a pregnancy study. The CDR3 spells CASTPIQGRYGYTF. CDR3 DNA sequence: TGTGCCAGCACCCCAATTCAGGGGAGATATGGCTACACCTTC. Based on the CDR3 plus reference TRBV2 and TRBJ1-2, the full variable domain is EPEVTQTPSHQVTQMGQEVILRCVPISNHLYFYWYRQILGQKVEFLVSFYNNEISEKSEIFDDQFSVERPDGSNFTLKIRSTKLEDSAMYFCASTPIQGRYGYTFGSGTRLTVV.